A single sample is the source of the 13 T cell receptor beta chains below, sequenced in a study of cytomegalovirus exposure and HLA in healthy donors. PCR involved 60 Vbeta and 13 Jbeta primers. Assay: immunoSEQ multiplex PCR; the TCRdb copy retains only in-frame clones and omits some. The table includes 120,000 or so clones, about 70% detected once. What was sequenced was PBMCs. The receptor source for this set is a woman between 35 and 50 years old in good health and CMV-seronegative.

CDR3 residues: CASSLGLAVYEQYF. Written as DNA, the CDR3 is TGTGCCAGTAGTTTGGGACTAGCGGTCTACGAGCAGTACTTC. V is TRBV19 and J is TRBJ2-7; TRBD2 aligns across 11 bases. This CDR3 comprises 14 residues. V lost 5 bases to trimming and J lost 3 bases; unmatched junction nucleotides: 3. Germline V gene data show CDR1 as LNHDA and CDR2 as SQIVND (reference sequence).

The chain uses TRBV7-2 and TRBJ2-2; D is undetermined. Trimming took off 1 base at V and 1 base at J, with 4 bases between the two ends. Germline V gene data show CDR1 as SGHTA and CDR2 as FQGNSA. This CDR3 comprises 14 residues. CDR3 DNA: TGTGCCAGCAGCTTAGACAGGAACACCGGGGAGCTGTTTTTT. As protein: CASSLDRNTGELFF. The variable domain in full, completed from reference TRBV7-2 and TRBJ2-2, reads GAGVSQSPSNKVTEKGKDVELRCDPISGHTALYWYRQSLGQGLEFLIYFQGNSAPDKSGLPSDRFSAERTGGSVSTLTIQRTQQEDSAVYLCASSLDRNTGELFFGEGSRLTVL.

The chain uses TRBV9 and TRBJ2-5; possible D gene TRBD1, 7 bases. The germline V and J ends were trimmed by 4 bases and 4 bases, with 14 bases remaining between them. The CDR3 covers 14 residues. The germline gives CDR1 SGDLS, CDR2 YYNGEE. This chain's CDR3 is CASSTSGGPETQYF. Here the CDR3 DNA reads TGTGCCAGCAGCACCTCAGGGGGGCCAGAGACCCAGTACTTC.

To note about this clone: Mismatch with germline at one junction end may stem from a read error. The rearrangement joins TRBV7-9 to TRBJ1-2, with D tentatively TRBD1 (6 bases). This CDR3 contains 12 residues. In germline, CDR1 is SEHNR, CDR2 FQNEAQ (reference sequence). The CDR3 is CSSSPIQQGNTF. In DNA, the CDR3 is TGTTCCAGCAGCCCCATTCAACAGGGCAACACCTTC. The variable domain in full, completed from reference TRBV7-9 and TRBJ1-2, reads DTGVSQNPRHKITKRGQNVTFRCDPISEHNRLYWYRQTLGQGPEFLTYFQNEAQLEKSRLLSDRFSAERPKGSFSTLEIQRTEQGDSAMYLCSSSPIQQGNTFGSGTRLTVV.

The V call is TRBV5-1, the J call TRBJ1-1; D is uncertain. CDR3 length: 15 residues. Germline-derived CDR1 and CDR2 are SGHRS and YFSETQ. Trimming stripped 0 bases from V and 0 bases from J, with 9 bases between. In nucleotides, the CDR3 is TGCGCCAGCAGCTTGGGGGCAGGTATGAACACTGAAGCTTTCTTT. As protein: CASSLGAGMNTEAFF.

In this sample, this clone turned up a few times. This chain uses TRBV18 with TRBJ2-1, with 8 bases fitting TRBD2. The germline V gene encodes CDR1 KGHSH and CDR2 LQKENI. This CDR3 has 15 amino acids. Trimming removed 2 bases from V and 0 bases from J; junction bases left unmatched: 0. The CDR3 reads CASSPSGSSYNEQFF. Here the CDR3 DNA reads TGTGCCAGCTCACCAAGCGGGAGCTCCTACAATGAGCAGTTCTTC.

This chain links TRBV5-4 with TRBJ1-5; D remains ambiguous. V was cut by 1 base and J by 0 bases, with 8 bases left in between. CDR1 is SGHNT and CDR2 is YYREEE in the germline V gene (reference sequence). This CDR3 is built from 15 residues. CDR3 amino acids: CASSLSADSNQPQHF. CDR3 DNA: TGTGCCAGCAGCTTGAGCGCGGATAGCAATCAGCCCCAGCATTTT.

V and J are TRBV7-3 and TRBJ2-1, with 10 nucleotides matching TRBD2. The ends lost 5 bases at V and 7 bases at J; junction bases unmatched: 14. The CDR3 totals 17 residues. The germline CDR1 and CDR2 sequences are SGHTA and FQGTGA. CDR3 sequence (DNA): TGTGCCAGCAGCGCCCCGGGACTAGCGTCACAGGCAAATGAGCAGTTCTTC. Amino acids: CASSAPGLASQANEQFF.

The chain employs TRBV5-1 and TRBJ2-1; 7 positions agree with TRBD2. This CDR3 region has 15 residues. V lost 2 bases to trimming and J lost 5 bases; unmatched junction nucleotides: 7. Germline lookup yields CDR1 SGHRS and CDR2 YFSETQ. This CDR3 is CASSLLASPDNEQFF. CDR3 sequence (DNA): TGCGCCAGCAGCTTACTAGCGTCCCCAGACAATGAGCAGTTCTTC.

This clone was picked up a small number of times. V usage is TRBV7-3 and J usage is TRBJ2-5, with 13 nucleotides matching TRBD2. Trimming cost V 5 bases and J 5 bases; bases outside gene matches: 2. CDR3 length equals 14 residues. Germline CDR1 and CDR2: SGHTA and FQGTGA. CDR3 region: CASSEGLAGETQYF. The CDR3 nucleotides read TGTGCCAGCAGCGAGGGACTAGCGGGGGAGACCCAGTACTTC.

This clone was seen once. CDR3 sequence reads: CASRLRDTGDYGYTF. The CDR3 bases are TGTGCCAGCAGACTCCGGGACACCGGGGACTATGGCTACACCTTC. V and J are TRBV6-5 and TRBJ1-2, with D perhaps matching TRBD1 (6 bases). CDR3 length: 15 residues. CDR1 is MNHEY, CDR2 SVGAGI, per germline. V lost 6 bases, J lost 3 bases, and 17 bases lay in between.

The chain couples TRBV5-1 to TRBJ2-5; 10 bases agree with TRBD1. The CDR3 runs to 15 residues. J was trimmed by 5 bases and V by 3 bases; bases with no gene match: 7. Germline CDR1 is SGHRS and CDR2 is YFSETQ. DNA for the CDR3: TGCGCCAGCAGCTGGAAGACAGGGGGCGAGGAGACCCAGTACTTC. This encodes CASSWKTGGEETQYF.

The J gene is TRBJ1-2, the V gene TRBV29-1, with unresolved D. The germline V and J ends were trimmed by 6 bases and 4 bases, with 12 bases remaining between them. There are 12 residues in the CDR3. Germline V CDR1 and CDR2: SQVTM, ANQGSEA. CDR3: CSVMTEAYGYTF. The CDR3 DNA sequence: TGCAGCGTGATGACGGAGGCCTATGGCTACACCTTC. Full variable domain (rest looked up from reference TRBV29-1 and TRBJ1-2): SAVISQKPSRDICQRGTSLTIQCQVDSQVTMMFWYRQQPGQSLTLIATANQGSEATYESGFVIDKFPISRPNLTFSTLTVSNMSPEDSSIYLCSVMTEAYGYTFGSGTRLTVV.